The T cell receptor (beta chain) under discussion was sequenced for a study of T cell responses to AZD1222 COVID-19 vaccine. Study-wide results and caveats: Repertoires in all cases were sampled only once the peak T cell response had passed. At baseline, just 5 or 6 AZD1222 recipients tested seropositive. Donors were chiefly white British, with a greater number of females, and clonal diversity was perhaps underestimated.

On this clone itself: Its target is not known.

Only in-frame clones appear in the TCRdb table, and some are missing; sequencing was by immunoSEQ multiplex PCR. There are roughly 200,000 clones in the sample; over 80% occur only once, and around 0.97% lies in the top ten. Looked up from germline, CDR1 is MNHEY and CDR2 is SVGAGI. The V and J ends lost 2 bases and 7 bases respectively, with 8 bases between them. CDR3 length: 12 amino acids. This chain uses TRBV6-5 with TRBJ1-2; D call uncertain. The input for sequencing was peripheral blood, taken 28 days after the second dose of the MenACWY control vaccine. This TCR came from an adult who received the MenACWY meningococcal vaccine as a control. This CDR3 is CASSYPRGGYTF. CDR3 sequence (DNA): TGTGCCAGCAGTTACCCCCGAGGTGGCTACACCTTC.